This section outlines one T cell receptor beta chain sequence together with its context. Its antigen is unknown. This sample stems from a study of regulatory T cells in long-lasting Graves disease. Background on the study: Patients with persistent Graves' disease had over 5 years of antithyroid drugs and persistent TSH receptor antibodies.

Arm-PCR of CDR3 regions with iRepertoire HTBI primers generated TCR beta libraries. TCRdb used MiXCR to reprocess the multiplex PCR reads, holding one entry per CDR3 protein. The table shows over 650,000 distinct CDR3 sequences, with 25% to 35% occurring only once. V was clipped by 5 bases and J by 7 bases, with 18 bases between them. Looked up from germline, CDR1 is ENHRY and CDR2 is SYGVKD. This CDR3 is 16 amino acids long. Documented time point: persistent/refractory GD, antithyroid drugs over 5 years with positive TRAb. Scientists built the TCR library using RNA that was extracted from PBMCs. Study-wide results and limits: Whereas 966 public clonotypes were shared by new patients, persistent patients shared more, at 2,500 to 3,500. Only peripheral blood was studied, not thyroid tissue.

The TCR sequence derives from a female donor with Graves disease. The genes are TRBV10-3 and TRBJ1-6; maybe TRBD1 (6 bases). Material: peripheral blood mononuclear cells (PBMCs), obtained when the disease was refractory, from a patient treated with antithyroid drugs. Here the CDR3 reads CAISPTGPGANSPLHF. Here the CDR3 DNA reads TGTGCCATCAGTCCGACAGGCCCAGGGGCGAATTCACCCCTCCACTTT.